These 30 T cell receptor beta chains originate from one sample sequenced in a study of T cell responses to AZD1222 COVID-19 vaccine. The assay was immunoSEQ multiplex PCR, and TCRdb's table has in-frame clones only and misses some. In the table there are about 120,000 clones, roughly nine tenths of which are singletons. The sample in question was peripheral blood, obtained on day 0 of AZD1222 vaccination. These receptor sequences come from an adult in good health.

The rearrangement joins TRBV10-2 to TRBJ1-1; 7 nucleotides agree with TRBD1. Trimming at V came to 8 bases and at J to 4 bases, leaving 13 bases not matched to a gene. The CDR3 is made up of 15 amino acids. The germline V gene encodes CDR1 WSHSY and CDR2 SAAADI. The CDR3 region is CASDYTGEGSTEAFF. Here the CDR3 DNA reads TGCGCCAGCGATTATACAGGGGAGGGAAGCACTGAAGCTTTCTTT.

The chain recombines TRBV30 with TRBJ1-1; D perhaps matches TRBD1 (5 bases). Germline CDR1 GTSNPN, CDR2 SVGIG (reference sequence). Trimming shortened V by 3 bases and J by 1 base, and 9 bases separated the two germline ends. The CDR3 runs to 13 residues. The CDR3 bases are TGTGCCTGGAGGCAGGGCTCGAACACTGAAGCTTTCTTT. Translation gives CAWRQGSNTEAFF. The complete variable domain, with remaining parts taken from reference TRBV30 and TRBJ1-1, reads SQTIHQWPATLVQPVGSPLSLECTVEGTSNPNLYWYRQAAGRGLQLLFYSVGIGQISSEVPQNLSASRPQDRQFILSSKKLLLSDSGFYLCAWRQGSNTEAFFGQGTRLTVV.

V and J are TRBV7-9 and TRBJ2-7; the match to TRBD1 covers 8 bases. The CDR3 consists of 14 residues. Germline values: CDR1 SEHNR, CDR2 FQNEAQ (reference sequence). J gave up 9 bases and V 5 bases, and 12 bases lay outside the gene matches. The DNA for the CDR3 is TGTGCCAGCAGCCGACGGACGGACAGGGCAGGGCAGTACTTC. This sequence encodes CASSRRTDRAGQYF.

The chain couples TRBV7-3 to TRBJ2-7, with D unclear. The germline V gene has CDR1 SGHTA and CDR2 FQGTGA. This CDR3 has 15 amino acids. Trimming shortened V by 3 bases and J by 1 base, and 13 bases separated the two germline ends. The chain's CDR3 is CASSLYPGVSYEQYF. The CDR3 coding sequence is TGTGCCAGCAGCTTGTACCCGGGCGTGTCCTACGAGCAGTACTTC. Variable domain in full (rest from reference TRBV7-3 and TRBJ2-7): GAGVSQTPSNKVTEKGKYVELRCDPISGHTALYWYRQSLGQGPEFLIYFQGTGAADDSGLPNDRFFAVRPEGSVSTLKIQRTERGDSAVYLCASSLYPGVSYEQYFGPGTRLTVT.

This chain uses TRBV6-5 with TRBJ1-5; weak D call: TRBD1 (5 bases). This CDR3 spans 14 amino acids. The germline V gene has CDR1 MNHEY and CDR2 SVGAGI. V lost 7 bases and J lost 2, with 12 bases in between. CDR3 sequence: CASTGARGNQPQHF. CDR3 in DNA: TGTGCCAGCACCGGGGCCCGGGGCAATCAGCCCCAGCATTTT.

The chain recombines TRBV7-9 with TRBJ2-5, with D maybe TRBD2 (5 bases). V was cut by 3 bases and J by 0 bases, with 8 bases left in between. The CDR3 contains 14 residues. From germline, CDR1 is SEHNR and CDR2 FQNEAQ (reference sequence). The CDR3 loop reads CASSFPGNQETQYF. The CDR3 coding sequence is TGTGCCAGCAGCTTCCCGGGGAACCAAGAGACCCAGTACTTC.

The V and J genes are TRBV9 and TRBJ2-5; TRBD2 matches at 10 bases. V lost 0 bases to trimming and J lost 5 bases; unmatched junction nucleotides: 7. This CDR3 region has 16 residues. Per germline, CDR1 SGDLS and CDR2 YYNGEE. The CDR3 DNA follows: TGTGCCAGCAGCGTAGCTGGGCTAGCGGGAGCGGAGACCCAGTACTTC. It yields the protein CASSVAGLAGAETQYF.

The gene calls are TRBV6-4 and TRBJ2-2; D may match TRBD1 or TRBD2 (5 bases each). The CDR3 length is 16 residues. Germline V CDR1 and CDR2: MRHNA, SNTAGT. The V gene lost 3 bases and the J gene lost 0 bases, with 11 bases spanning the gap. DNA of the CDR3: TGTGCCAGCAGTGAGGGGCAGGAGGCGAACACCGGGGAGCTGTTTTTT. It translates to CASSEGQEANTGELFF.

The chain has TRBV7-3 and TRBJ2-1; TRBD2 aligns across 11 bases. V shed 3 bases and J 5 bases; nucleotides not matched to a gene: 0. The CDR3 totals 14 residues. Germline assignment: CDR1 SGHTA and CDR2 FQGTGA. The CDR3 is CASSFSGGDNEQFF. In nucleotides, the CDR3 is TGTGCCAGCAGCTTTAGCGGGGGGGACAATGAGCAGTTCTTC.

V usage is TRBV3-1 (or the pseudogene TRBV3-2) and J usage is TRBJ2-7; the match to TRBD1 covers 8 bases. This CDR3 contains 16 residues. CDR1 and CDR2 from the germline V gene are LGHDT and YNNKEL (reference sequence). Trimming took 3 bases from V and 0 from J; bases not matched to a gene: 7. The CDR3 here is CASSHIPGGGSYEQYF. The DNA for the CDR3 is TGTGCCAGCAGCCATATTCCAGGGGGCGGCTCCTACGAGCAGTACTTC.

CDR3 sequence reads: CASSVTENYGYTF. In DNA form, the CDR3 reads TGTGCCAGCAGCGTAACCGAGAACTATGGCTACACCTTC. The V call is TRBV9, the J call TRBJ1-2, with D unclear. Germline V CDR1 and CDR2: SGDLS, YYNGEE. V was pared by 1 base and J by 2 bases, with 6 bases between. This CDR3 is built from 13 residues.

The chain links TRBV24-1 to TRBJ1-3, with 7 bases matching TRBD1. Trimming removed 2 bases from V and 0 bases from J; junction bases left unmatched: 6. Germline loops: CDR1 KGHDR, CDR2 SFDVKD. The CDR3 totals 17 residues. CDR3 DNA sequence: TGTGCCACCAGTGATTCCTCACAGGGGAGCTCTGGAAACACCATATATTTT. This codes for CATSDSSQGSSGNTIYF.

The rearrangement uses TRBV27 and TRBJ2-5, with a weak D call TRBD1 (6 bases). Germline V gives CDR1 MNHEY, CDR2 SMNVEV (reference sequence). V lost 5 bases and J lost 5, with 18 bases in between. The CDR3 runs 15 residues. The CDR3 region has the DNA TGTGCCAGCAGTCCCCAGGGGTCGACCGTGGAGACCCAGTACTTC. Its protein is CASSPQGSTVETQYF.

The chain is built from TRBV5-5 and TRBJ1-5, with TRBD1 as a possible D gene (6 bases). Germline CDR1 is SGHKS and CDR2 is YYEKEE (reference sequence). CDR3 length: 14 amino acids. V lost 4 bases to trimming and J lost 6 bases, with 14 bases between them. This CDR3 reads CASSHDRNIQPQHF. DNA of the CDR3: TGTGCCAGCAGCCACGACAGGAATATTCAGCCCCAGCATTTT.

CDR3 residues: CSVADDSSLYEQYF. DNA for the CDR3: TGCAGCGTCGCAGACGATTCATCCCTCTACGAGCAGTACTTC. This chain connects TRBV29-1 to TRBJ2-7, with D uncertain. In germline, CDR1 is SQVTM, CDR2 ANQGSEA. The CDR3 covers 14 residues. V was shortened by 6 bases and J by 3 bases, with 18 bases between the two germline ends.

The rearrangement joins TRBV7-9 to TRBJ1-1; 7 bases map to TRBD1. The CDR3 sequence is 14 residues long. The ends lost 5 bases at V and 1 base at J; junction bases unmatched: 4. Germline CDR1 and CDR2: SEHNR and FQNEAQ (reference sequence). The CDR3: CASSLGTENTEAFF. The DNA of the CDR3 is TGTGCCAGCAGCCTCGGGACAGAGAACACTGAAGCTTTCTTT.

The CDR3 sequence is CASSLFPLRDEQYF. CDR3 nucleotide sequence: TGTGCCAGCAGTTTGTTCCCCCTTAGGGACGAGCAGTACTTC. The chain employs TRBV27 and TRBJ2-7; no clear D gene. Looked up from germline, CDR1 is MNHEY and CDR2 is SMNVEV (reference sequence). The V gene lost 3 bases and the J gene lost 5 bases, with 14 bases spanning the gap. The CDR3 loop spans 14 amino acids.

This rearrangement joins TRBV6-2 or TRBV6-3 to TRBJ2-7; weak D call: TRBD1 (6 bases). Germline V CDR1 and CDR2: MNHEY, SVGEGT. The CDR3 extends over 14 amino acids. The germline V and J ends were trimmed by 3 bases and 3 bases, with 12 bases remaining between them. The DNA of the CDR3 is TGTGCCAGCAGTTATAGGACAGAGCACTACGAGCAGTACTTC. Translated, it gives CASSYRTEHYEQYF.

The J gene is TRBJ2-1, the V gene TRBV6-2 or TRBV6-3; D is possibly TRBD2 (5 bases). The germline V gene has CDR1 MNHEY and CDR2 SVGEGT. The CDR3 loop spans 17 amino acids. V lost 2 bases and J lost 6, with 20 bases in between. CDR3 residues: CASSYAGGKHSLNEQFF. The CDR3 nucleotides are TGTGCCAGCAGTTACGCCGGAGGAAAGCATTCCCTCAATGAGCAGTTCTTC.

This clone was observed a few times. This chain links TRBV7-2 with TRBJ1-5, with TRBD1 as a possible D gene (6 bases). Per germline, CDR1 SGHTA and CDR2 FQGNSA. The CDR3 length is 15 residues. Trimming removed 5 bases at V and 7 bases at J, with 18 bases between. CDR3 in DNA: TGTGCCAGCAGCCCCACAGGGTTCGGAGGACAGCCCCAGCATTTT. Its translation: CASSPTGFGGQPQHF.

The chain couples TRBV7-9 to TRBJ2-7; D perhaps matches TRBD2 (5 bases). The V gene's germline CDR1 is SEHNR and CDR2 FQNEAQ (reference sequence). Trimming shortened V by 2 bases and J by 4 bases, and 6 bases separated the two germline ends. CDR3 length: 12 residues. The chain's CDR3 is CASSLTGYEQYF. The CDR3 DNA reads TGTGCCAGCAGCTTAACGGGATACGAGCAGTACTTC.

This sequence joins TRBV27 and TRBJ1-5; tentative D call: TRBD1 (5 bases). CDR3 length: 14 amino acids. The germline V and J ends were trimmed by 5 bases and 6 bases, with 14 bases remaining between them. Germline V lookup: CDR1 MNHEY, CDR2 SMNVEV (reference sequence). The CDR3 region is CASSAGRWAQPQHF. The DNA of the CDR3 is TGTGCCAGCAGTGCAGGGAGGTGGGCTCAGCCCCAGCATTTT.

The chain employs TRBV5-5 and TRBJ2-7, with unresolved D. The CDR3 consists of 15 residues. CDR1 and CDR2 from the germline V gene are SGHKS and YYEKEE (reference sequence). Trimming left V 0 bases short and J 1 base short, with 11 bases between. For the CDR3, the DNA is TGTGCCAGCAGCTTGGCCCTGACCCGTTCCTACGAGCAGTACTTC. It yields the protein CASSLALTRSYEQYF.

The chain links TRBV18 to TRBJ1-1; 7 bases match TRBD1. Germline CDR1 KGHSH, CDR2 LQKENI. The CDR3 is made up of 15 amino acids. V lost 1 base, J lost 1 base, and 3 bases stayed unmatched. CDR3: CASSPRRGRNTEAFF. In DNA form, the CDR3 reads TGTGCCAGCTCACCACGGAGGGGGCGGAACACTGAAGCTTTCTTT.

The gene calls are TRBV19 and TRBJ1-1; tentatively, D is TRBD1 (6 bases). Germline CDR1 and CDR2: LNHDA and SQIVND (reference sequence). This CDR3 is built from 11 residues. Trimming left V 9 bases short and J 11 bases short, with 16 bases between. The CDR3 region is CASLQGLGAFF. CDR3 nucleotide sequence: TGTGCCAGCCTACAGGGTCTGGGCGCTTTCTTT.

The V and J genes are TRBV7-2 and TRBJ1-3, with a tentative D call TRBD1 (6 bases). V was pared by 1 base and J by 4 bases, with 14 bases between. CDR3 length: 16 amino acids. The germline V gene encodes CDR1 SGHTA and CDR2 FQGNSA. The CDR3 here is CASSLDWGARGNTIYF. The CDR3 DNA follows: TGTGCCAGCAGCTTAGATTGGGGGGCGAGAGGAAACACCATATATTTT.

This clone came up once. This sequence joins TRBV27 and TRBJ2-7, with D possibly matching TRBD1 (6 bases). The CDR3 is made up of 15 amino acids. Between the trimmed V and J ends, which lost 6 bases and 0 bases, there was a span of 15 bases. Germline CDR1 MNHEY, CDR2 SMNVEV (reference sequence). CDR3 sequence: CASSLTGPSSYEQYF. In DNA form, the CDR3 reads TGTGCCAGCAGCTTAACAGGGCCAAGCTCCTACGAGCAGTACTTC.

The CDR3 bases are TGTGCCAGCAGTTCCGCAGGGGGCAATGGCTACACCTTC. Protein sequence: CASSSAGGNGYTF. J is TRBJ1-2 and V is TRBV27; 8 bases align to TRBD1. The trim removed 4 bases at V and 6 bases at J, leaving 4 bases unmatched. Germline V CDR1 and CDR2: MNHEY, SMNVEV (reference sequence). CDR3 size: 13 residues.

The chain uses TRBV7-9 and TRBJ2-1; D possibly corresponds to TRBD1 (5 bases). Germline-derived CDR1 and CDR2 are SEHNR and FQNEAQ (reference sequence). This CDR3 region has 14 residues. V lost 1 base and J 8 bases, leaving 12 bases between the germline ends. For the CDR3, the DNA is TGTGCCAGCAGCTTAGGGGGCACGATCCATGAGCAGTTCTTC. Residues: CASSLGGTIHEQFF.

CDR3 sequence reads: CASSEQGTHTF. The DNA of the CDR3 is TGTGCCAGCAGCGAACAGGGAACCCACACCTTC. The rearrangement uses TRBV7-9 and TRBJ1-2; the D gene is possibly TRBD1 (6 bases). CDR1 is SEHNR, CDR2 FQNEAQ, per germline (reference sequence). The CDR3 has 11 amino acids. Trimming removed 5 bases at V and 12 bases at J, with 13 bases between.